Each of the 6 T cell receptor beta chains below was sequenced from the same sample in a study of blood T cell repertoires in COVID-19. The method was immunoSEQ multiplex PCR; TCRdb's version includes in-frame clones alone and lacks a portion of them. Of under 300,000 clones listed, approximately 88% were seen once; the top ten hold roughly 2.2%. Sequenced sample: peripheral blood. The receptors were gathered from a man aged 50 to 59 with acute or convalescent COVID-19.

V gene TRBV2 combines with J gene TRBJ2-3; D is uncertain. In germline, CDR1 is SNHLY, CDR2 FYNNEI. The CDR3 contains 12 residues. Trimming shortened V by 1 base and J by 14 bases, and 13 bases separated the two germline ends. As DNA, the CDR3 is TGTGCCAGCAGTGAAGGCGGCGTGTCGTGGTATTTT. Translating gives CASSEGGVSWYF.

This chain connects TRBV6-5 to TRBJ2-3; D call uncertain. The CDR3 has 13 residues. Germline V gene data show CDR1 as MNHEY and CDR2 as SVGAGI. V lost 5 bases, J lost 2 bases, and 8 bases lay in between. The CDR3 loop is CASSPGSTDTQYF. In DNA form, the CDR3 reads TGTGCCAGCAGTCCCGGTTCCACAGATACGCAGTATTTT.

V and J are TRBV9 and TRBJ1-4; 7 nucleotides agree with TRBD1. Germline-derived CDR1 and CDR2 are SGDLS and YYNGEE. Germline trimming cut 4 bases from V and 8 bases from J; bases unmatched to any gene: 11. This CDR3 spans 15 amino acids. The CDR3 reads CASSPTGEVGEKLFF. DNA for the CDR3: TGTGCCAGCAGCCCCACAGGGGAAGTGGGCGAAAAACTGTTTTTT.

A single count supports this clone. Here the CDR3 reads CASENNLAYGYTF. CDR3 DNA sequence: TGTGCCAGCGAGAACAATTTAGCCTATGGCTACACCTTC. V usage is TRBV19 and J usage is TRBJ1-2; no firm D call. Per germline, CDR1 LNHDA and CDR2 SQIVND (reference sequence). CDR3 length equals 13 residues. V was pared by 9 bases and J by 4 bases, with 15 bases between. Full variable domain (missing parts from reference TRBV19 and TRBJ1-2): DGGITQSPKYLFRKEGQNVTLSCEQNLNHDAMYWYRQDPGQGLRLIYYSQIVNDFQKGDIAEGYSVSREKKESFPLTVTSAQKNPTAFYLCASENNLAYGYTFGSGTRLTVV.

This clone turned up a few times. The chain employs TRBV6-5 and TRBJ1-1; a weak D match, TRBD1 (5 bases). The CDR3 sequence is 15 residues long. Trimming shortened V by 5 bases and J by 1 base, and 14 bases separated the two germline ends. In germline, CDR1 is MNHEY, CDR2 SVGAGI. The DNA of the CDR3 is TGTGCCAGCAGTCCCCGGGGGGTTCAGAACACTGAAGCTTTCTTT. The encoded protein is CASSPRGVQNTEAFF.

V is TRBV3-1 (or the pseudogene TRBV3-2) and J is TRBJ1-1, with D possibly being TRBD1 (5 bases). CDR1 is LGHDT and CDR2 is YNNKEL in the germline V gene (reference sequence). Between the trimmed V and J ends, which lost 2 bases and 10 bases, there was a span of 14 bases. This CDR3 has 13 residues. The CDR3: CASSQSRGSSAFF. The DNA for the CDR3 is TGTGCCAGCAGCCAAAGCCGGGGGTCTTCAGCTTTCTTT.